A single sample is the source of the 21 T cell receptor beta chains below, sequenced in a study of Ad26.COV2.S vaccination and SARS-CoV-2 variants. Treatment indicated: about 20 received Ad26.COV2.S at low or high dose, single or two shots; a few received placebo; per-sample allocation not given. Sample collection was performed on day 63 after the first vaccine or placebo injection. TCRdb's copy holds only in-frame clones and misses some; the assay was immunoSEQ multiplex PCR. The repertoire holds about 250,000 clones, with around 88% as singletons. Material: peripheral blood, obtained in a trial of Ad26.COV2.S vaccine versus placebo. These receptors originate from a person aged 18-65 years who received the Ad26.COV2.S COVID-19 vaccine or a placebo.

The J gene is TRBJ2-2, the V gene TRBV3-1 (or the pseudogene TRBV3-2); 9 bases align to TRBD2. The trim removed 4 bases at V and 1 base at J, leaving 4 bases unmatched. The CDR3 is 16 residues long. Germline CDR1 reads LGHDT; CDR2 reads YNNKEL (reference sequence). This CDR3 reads CASSPIAGVNTGELFF. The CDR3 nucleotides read TGTGCCAGCAGCCCTATAGCGGGAGTGAACACCGGGGAGCTGTTTTTT.

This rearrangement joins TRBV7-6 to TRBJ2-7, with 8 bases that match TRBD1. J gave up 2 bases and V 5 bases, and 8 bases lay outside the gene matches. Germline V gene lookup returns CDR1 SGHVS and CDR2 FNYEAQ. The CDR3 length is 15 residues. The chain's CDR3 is CASSRGTGFTYEQYF. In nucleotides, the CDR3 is TGTGCCAGCAGCCGCGGGACAGGATTTACCTACGAGCAGTACTTC.

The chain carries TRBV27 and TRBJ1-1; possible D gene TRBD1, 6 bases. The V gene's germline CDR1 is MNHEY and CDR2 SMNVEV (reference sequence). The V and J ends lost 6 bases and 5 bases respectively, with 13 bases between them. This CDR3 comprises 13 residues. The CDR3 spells CASRFRGRTEAFF. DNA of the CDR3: TGTGCCAGCAGATTCAGGGGCCGTACTGAAGCTTTCTTT.

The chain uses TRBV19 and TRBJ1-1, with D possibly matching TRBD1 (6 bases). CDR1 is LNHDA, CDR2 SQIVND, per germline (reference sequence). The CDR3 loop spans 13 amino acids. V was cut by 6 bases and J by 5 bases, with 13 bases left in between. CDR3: CASRDQGRTEAFF. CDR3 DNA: TGTGCCAGTAGAGATCAGGGGAGAACTGAAGCTTTCTTT.

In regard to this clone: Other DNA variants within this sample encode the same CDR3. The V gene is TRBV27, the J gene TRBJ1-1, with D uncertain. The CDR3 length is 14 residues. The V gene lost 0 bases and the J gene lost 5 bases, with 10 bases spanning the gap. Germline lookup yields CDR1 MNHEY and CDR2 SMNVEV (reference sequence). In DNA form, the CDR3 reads TGTGCCAGCAGTTTATCGGGAGGACGGACTGAAGCTTTCTTT. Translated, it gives CASSLSGGRTEAFF.

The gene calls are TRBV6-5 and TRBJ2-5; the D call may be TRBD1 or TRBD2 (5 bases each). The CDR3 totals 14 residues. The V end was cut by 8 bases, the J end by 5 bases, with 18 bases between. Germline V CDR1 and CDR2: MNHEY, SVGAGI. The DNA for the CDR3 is TGTGCCAGCGCCTGGGGGAGTGTCGCGGAGACCCAGTACTTC. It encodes CASAWGSVAETQYF.

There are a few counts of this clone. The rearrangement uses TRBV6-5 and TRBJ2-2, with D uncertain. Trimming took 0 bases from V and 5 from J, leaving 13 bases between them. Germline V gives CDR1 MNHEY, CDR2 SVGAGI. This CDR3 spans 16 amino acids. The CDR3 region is CASSYSHGRATGELFF. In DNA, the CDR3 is TGTGCCAGCAGTTACTCACACGGTCGGGCGACCGGGGAGCTGTTTTTT.

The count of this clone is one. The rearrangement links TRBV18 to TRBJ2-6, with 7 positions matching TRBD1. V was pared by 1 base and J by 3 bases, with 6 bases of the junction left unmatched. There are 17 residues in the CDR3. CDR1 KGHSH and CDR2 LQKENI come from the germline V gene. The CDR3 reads CASSPLMTGFGANVLTF. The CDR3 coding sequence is TGTGCCAGCTCACCACTAATGACAGGGTTTGGGGCCAACGTCCTGACTTTC.

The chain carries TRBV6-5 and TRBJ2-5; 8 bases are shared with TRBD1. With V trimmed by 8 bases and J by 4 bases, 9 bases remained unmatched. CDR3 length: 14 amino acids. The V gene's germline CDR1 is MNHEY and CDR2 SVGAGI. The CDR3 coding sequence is TGTGCCAGCCGACGGACAGGGTCCGCAGAGACCCAGTACTTC. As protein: CASRRTGSAETQYF.

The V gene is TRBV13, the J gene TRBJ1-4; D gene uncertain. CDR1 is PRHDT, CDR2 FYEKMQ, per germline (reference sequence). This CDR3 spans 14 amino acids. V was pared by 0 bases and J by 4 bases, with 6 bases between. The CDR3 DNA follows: TGTGCCAGCAGCTTAGGCGTGTTTAATGAAAAACTGTTTTTT. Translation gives CASSLGVFNEKLFF.

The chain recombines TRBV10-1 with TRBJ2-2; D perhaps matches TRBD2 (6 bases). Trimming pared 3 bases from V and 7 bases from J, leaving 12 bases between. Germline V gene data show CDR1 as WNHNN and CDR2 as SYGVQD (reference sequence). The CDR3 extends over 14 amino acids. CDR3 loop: CASSETGANGELFF. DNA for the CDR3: TGCGCCAGCAGTGAAACGGGAGCGAACGGGGAGCTGTTTTTT.

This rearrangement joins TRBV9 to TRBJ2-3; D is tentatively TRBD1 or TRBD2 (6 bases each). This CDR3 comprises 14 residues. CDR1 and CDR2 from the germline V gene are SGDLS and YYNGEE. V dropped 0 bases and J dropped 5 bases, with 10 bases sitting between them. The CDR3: CASSVAGAEDTQYF. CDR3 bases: TGTGCCAGCAGCGTAGCGGGGGCGGAAGATACGCAGTATTTT.

The CDR3 reads CASSPFGTGELFF. The CDR3, as DNA: TGTGCCAGCAGCCCCTTTGGGACCGGGGAGCTGTTTTTT. The V gene is TRBV3-1 (or the pseudogene TRBV3-2), the J gene TRBJ2-2; D not resolved. Per the germline V gene, CDR1 is LGHDT and CDR2 is YNNKEL (reference sequence). The CDR3 is 13 amino acids. V shed 4 bases and J shed 5 bases, with 8 bases lying between them.

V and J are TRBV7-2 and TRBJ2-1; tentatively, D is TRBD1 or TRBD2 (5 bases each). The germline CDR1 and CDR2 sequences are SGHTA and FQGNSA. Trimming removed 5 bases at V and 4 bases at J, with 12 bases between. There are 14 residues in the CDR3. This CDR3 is CASSGTRGYNEQFF. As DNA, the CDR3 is TGTGCCAGCAGCGGTACTAGGGGATACAATGAGCAGTTCTTC.

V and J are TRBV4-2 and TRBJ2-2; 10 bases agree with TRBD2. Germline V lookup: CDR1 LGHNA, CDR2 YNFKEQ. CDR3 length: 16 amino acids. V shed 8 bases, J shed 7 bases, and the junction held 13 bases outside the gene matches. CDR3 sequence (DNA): TGTGCCAGCTCCAAGCGGCTAGCGGGAGTCGGCGGGGAGCTGTTTTTT. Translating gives CASSKRLAGVGGELFF.

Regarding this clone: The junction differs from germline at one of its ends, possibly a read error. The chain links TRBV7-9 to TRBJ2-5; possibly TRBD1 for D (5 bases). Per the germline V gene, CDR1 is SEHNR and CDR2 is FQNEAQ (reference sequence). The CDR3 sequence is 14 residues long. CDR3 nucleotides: TGTGCCAGCACCTTAGACAGCTTACAAGAGACCCAGTACTTC. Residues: CASTLDSLQETQYF.

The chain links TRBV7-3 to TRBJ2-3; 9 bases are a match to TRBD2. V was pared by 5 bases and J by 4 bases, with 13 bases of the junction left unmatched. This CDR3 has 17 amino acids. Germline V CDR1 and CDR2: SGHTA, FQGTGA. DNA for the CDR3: TGTGCCAGCAGCCCTCCCCCCCCTTTAGCGGGAGCAGATACGCAGTATTTT. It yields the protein CASSPPPPLAGADTQYF.

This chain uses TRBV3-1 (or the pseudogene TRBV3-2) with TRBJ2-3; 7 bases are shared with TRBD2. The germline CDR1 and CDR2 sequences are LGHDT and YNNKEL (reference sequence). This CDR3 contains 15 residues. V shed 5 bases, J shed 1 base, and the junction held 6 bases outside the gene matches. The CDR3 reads CASSLSGIGTDTQYF. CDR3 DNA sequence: TGTGCCAGCAGCTTGAGCGGGATAGGCACAGATACGCAGTATTTT.

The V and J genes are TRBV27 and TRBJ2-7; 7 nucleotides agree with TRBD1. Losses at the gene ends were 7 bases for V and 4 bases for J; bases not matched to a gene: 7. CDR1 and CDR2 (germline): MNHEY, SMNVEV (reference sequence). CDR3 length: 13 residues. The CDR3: CASKGTANYEQYF. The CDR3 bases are TGTGCCAGCAAAGGGACAGCAAATTACGAGCAGTACTTC.

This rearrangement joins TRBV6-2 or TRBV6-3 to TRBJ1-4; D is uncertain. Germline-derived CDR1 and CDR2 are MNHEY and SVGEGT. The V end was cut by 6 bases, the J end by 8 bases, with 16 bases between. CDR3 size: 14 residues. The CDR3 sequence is CASSLQYATEKLFF. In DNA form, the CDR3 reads TGTGCCAGCAGCCTACAATACGCGACCGAAAAACTGTTTTTT.

CDR3 sequence reads: CASSLPGGRRAFF. CDR3 DNA: TGTGCCAGCAGCTTGCCGGGAGGGAGGAGAGCTTTCTTT. This chain connects TRBV7-2 to TRBJ1-1; D gene unclear. CDR1 is SGHTA, CDR2 FQGNSA, per germline. The CDR3 totals 13 residues. V gave up 3 bases and J gave up 10 bases, with 15 bases separating them.